The text below deals with one T cell receptor (beta chain). The antigen is unknown. While unrecorded immune exposures were likely, the donors were nominally healthy when sampled. This record comes from a study of cytomegalovirus exposure and HLA in healthy donors. Study-wide results and caveats: Segments of the TCR beta V type were, in most cases, productive about 90% or about 30% of the time in an earlier analysis.

Deletions cut 5 bases from V and 1 base from J, with 8 bases between. This CDR3 contains 13 residues. In germline, CDR1 is LNHDA, CDR2 SQIVND (reference sequence). The PCR had 60 Vbeta and 13 Jbeta primers. The table came from immunoSEQ multiplex PCR; TCRdb's copy has only in-frame clones and leaves some out. The sample contains some 130,000 clones, roughly 75% of which appear only once. The clonotype was recovered from a man aged 30 to 45 in good health. V and J are TRBV19 and TRBJ2-5; perhaps TRBD2 as D (5 bases). Input material: PBMCs. The CDR3 spells CASSESGQETQYF. The CDR3 nucleotides are TGTGCCAGTAGTGAGAGCGGCCAAGAGACCCAGTACTTC.